This T cell receptor (beta chain) was sequenced for a study of T cells and copy number aberrations in small-cell lung cancer. Some clones are missing from TCRdb's copy, which holds only in-frame ones; the method was immunoSEQ multiplex PCR. The sample shows over 6,000 clones, around 76% of them seen only once. Germline assignment: CDR1 SGHVS and CDR2 FQNEAQ. V lost 5 bases and J lost 7; bases outside the gene matches: 21. The CDR3 runs to 19 residues. A grid approach was used to sample three regions from each formalin-fixed paraffin-embedded tumor block. The receptor comes from a man aged 50 to 60 with small cell lung cancer. Sequenced material: tumor tissue. The chain joins TRBV7-8 to TRBJ1-4; TRBD1 matches 8 bases. CDR3 coding DNA: TGTGCCAGCAGCACCAAAGGGGGACAGGCCCTCCCAAGGGGTGAAAAACTGTTTTTT. The encoded protein is CASSTKGGQALPRGEKLFF.